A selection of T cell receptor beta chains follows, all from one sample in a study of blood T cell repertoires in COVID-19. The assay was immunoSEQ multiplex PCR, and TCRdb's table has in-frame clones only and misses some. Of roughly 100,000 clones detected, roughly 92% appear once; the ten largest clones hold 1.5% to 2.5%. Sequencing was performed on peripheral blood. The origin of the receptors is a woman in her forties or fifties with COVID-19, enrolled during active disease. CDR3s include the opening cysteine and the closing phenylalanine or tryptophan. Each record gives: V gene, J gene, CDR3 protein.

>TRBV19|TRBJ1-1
CASRPDRGNTEAFF
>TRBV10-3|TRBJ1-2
CAISDFIRDRGTGYTF
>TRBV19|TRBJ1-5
CASTARTAPYSNQPQHF
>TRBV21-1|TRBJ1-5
CASTWDRGGWQPQHF
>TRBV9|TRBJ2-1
CASSPGLAGGQMNEQFF
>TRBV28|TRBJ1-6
CASTWRGNSPLHF
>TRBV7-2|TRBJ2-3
CASSLIGSGGLYTQYF
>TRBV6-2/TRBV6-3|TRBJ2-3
CASSYSRPSGGYTDTQYF
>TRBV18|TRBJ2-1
CASSPDFPGQGYYNEQFF
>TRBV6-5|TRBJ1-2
CASKGVSYGYTF
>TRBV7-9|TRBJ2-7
CASSPQGGSYEQYF
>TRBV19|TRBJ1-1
CASWRREGTEAFF
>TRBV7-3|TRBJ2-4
CASSQQAAGGIQYF
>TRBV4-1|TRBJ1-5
CASSQLLLQGNQPQHF
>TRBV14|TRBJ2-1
CASSQMTSGEDEQFF
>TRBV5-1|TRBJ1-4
CASSLYGTGATNEKLFF
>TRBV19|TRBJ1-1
CASSIAARGMTEAFF
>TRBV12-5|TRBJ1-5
CASGGDSYNQPQHF
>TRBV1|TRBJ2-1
CTSSLDSRGFNYNEQFF
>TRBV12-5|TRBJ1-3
CASGLGLPGQGSGNTIYF
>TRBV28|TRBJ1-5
CATASTSGGGVGNQPQHF
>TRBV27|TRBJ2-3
CASRSDPAERGITDTQYF
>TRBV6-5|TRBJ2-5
CASNRQGTETQYF
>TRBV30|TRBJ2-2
CAWGKGDREAGELFF
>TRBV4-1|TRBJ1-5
CASSQEHSGTGFQPQHF
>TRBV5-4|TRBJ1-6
CAPRASPLHF
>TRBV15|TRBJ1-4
CATSRQGAYEKLFF